These 12 T cell receptor beta chains came from one sample sequenced in a study of T cell repertoires in cytomegalovirus infection. A single record per CDR3 protein comes from TCRdb applying MiXCR to the reads. The data hold about 740,000 distinct CDR3 sequences, with 35% observed a single time. The sequenced material came from PBMCs. These receptors were obtained from a human donor in good health (CMV status not recorded). Some clones in this sample may be carry-over from other donors' samples.

V usage is TRBV19 and J usage is TRBJ1-2; TRBD1 matches at 8 bases. Germline lookup yields CDR1 LNHDA and CDR2 SQIVND (reference sequence). The V and J ends lost 4 bases and 4 bases, in that order; junction bases with no gene match: 5. The CDR3 is 14 amino acids. The CDR3 region has the DNA TGTGCCAGTAGTAGGGACAGGCCTCCCTATGGCTACACCTTC. Protein sequence: CASSRDRPPYGYTF.

The J gene is TRBJ2-7, the V gene TRBV7-9, with 12 bases that match TRBD2. The CDR3 is 15 amino acids. J lost 3 bases, V lost 3 bases, and 3 bases had no gene match. Germline values: CDR1 SEHNR, CDR2 FQNEAQ (reference sequence). Written as DNA, the CDR3 is TGTGCCAGCAGCTTCCGGACTAGCGGGAACTACGAGCAGTACTTC. Amino acids: CASSFRTSGNYEQYF.

In DNA, the CDR3 is TGTGCCAGCTCAGAGGGGGAAAGTGACACTGAAGCTTTCTTT. Amino acid sequence: CASSEGESDTEAFF. The gene calls are TRBV18 and TRBJ1-1; D may be TRBD1 (6 bases). CDR1 KGHSH and CDR2 LQKENI come from the germline V gene. The CDR3 loop spans 14 amino acids. Trimming pared 5 bases from V and 3 bases from J, leaving 13 bases between.

This clonotype came up a few times. This rearrangement joins TRBV24-1 to TRBJ2-3; 16 positions agree with TRBD2. The ends lost 3 bases at V and 4 bases at J; junction bases unmatched: 9. This CDR3 has 19 amino acids. CDR1 and CDR2 from the germline V gene are KGHDR and SFDVKD. Here the CDR3 reads CATSDQGGLAGGWADTQYF. The CDR3 DNA reads TGTGCCACCAGTGATCAAGGGGGACTAGCGGGGGGGTGGGCAGATACGCAGTATTTT.

The rearrangement uses TRBV27 and TRBJ2-2; no firm D call. The germline V gene encodes CDR1 MNHEY and CDR2 SMNVEV (reference sequence). V was shortened by 3 bases and J by 1 base, with 9 bases between the two germline ends. The CDR3 consists of 15 residues. This CDR3 reads CASSFTWQNTGELFF. In DNA, the CDR3 is TGTGCCAGCAGTTTCACGTGGCAGAACACCGGGGAGCTGTTTTTT.

This clonotype has a handful of counts. The chain recombines TRBV7-6 with TRBJ2-5; D unclear. Germline V gene data show CDR1 as SGHVS and CDR2 as FNYEAQ. CDR3 length: 15 residues. The V and J ends lost 5 bases and 1 base respectively, with 14 bases between them. CDR3 loop: CASSPTFKSQETQYF. In DNA form, the CDR3 reads TGTGCCAGCAGCCCCACTTTTAAATCCCAAGAGACCCAGTACTTC.

In its sample, this clonotype was seen once. This sequence joins TRBV4-1 and TRBJ2-7; 9 bases align to TRBD1. In germline, CDR1 is MGHRA, CDR2 YSYEKL. V dropped 1 base and J dropped 6; count of bases not matched to a gene: 7. The length of the CDR3 is 15 residues. DNA of the CDR3: TGCGCCAGCAGCCAAGGGCCGGGGACAGGGCTCGAGCAGTACTTC. This codes for CASSQGPGTGLEQYF.

For this clonotype: Likely a read error: the CDR3 ends without its conserved phenylalanine or tryptophan. This sequence joins TRBV7-4 and TRBJ2-5; D is undetermined. Germline values: CDR1 SGHVT, CDR2 SQSDAQ. Trimming stripped 4 bases from V and 5 bases from J, with 11 bases between. The CDR3 runs to 13 residues. This CDR3 is CASSYTVGETQYL. The CDR3 bases are TGTGCCAGCAGCTACACGGTGGGGGAGACCCAGTACTTA.

The chain is built from TRBV18 and TRBJ2-7, with TRBD1 identical over 11 bases. Germline assignment: CDR1 KGHSH and CDR2 LQKENI. Trimming took 6 bases from V and 9 from J; bases not matched to a gene: 13. The CDR3 totals 15 residues. CDR3: CASSPTDRGQSGQYF. As DNA, the CDR3 is TGTGCCAGCTCGCCAACGGACAGGGGGCAATCAGGGCAGTACTTC.

The chain employs TRBV7-9 and TRBJ1-1; D remains ambiguous. CDR3 size: 12 residues. The germline V gene has CDR1 SEHNR and CDR2 FQNEAQ (reference sequence). V was trimmed by 6 bases and J by 6 bases, leaving 11 bases between them. The CDR3 DNA is TGTGCCAGCAGTAGTTACGTCGCTGAAGCTTTCTTT. It translates to CASSSYVAEAFF.

Here the CDR3 DNA reads TGCAGTGCCAAACGGGGTGGACACTACCAAGAGACCCAGTACTTC. This gives the protein CSAKRGGHYQETQYF. The gene calls are TRBV20-1 and TRBJ2-5; the D gene could be TRBD1 or TRBD2 (5 bases each). Germline values: CDR1 DFQATT, CDR2 SNEGSKA (reference sequence). The V end was cut by 6 bases, the J end by 0 bases, with 17 bases between. The CDR3 length is 15 residues.

This clonotype was seen a handful of times. The chain uses TRBV20-1 and TRBJ2-5; tentative D call: TRBD2 (5 bases). Germline CDR1 reads DFQATT; CDR2 reads SNEGSKA (reference sequence). The CDR3 runs to 15 residues. Trimming took off 3 bases at V and 2 bases at J, with 16 bases between the two ends. CDR3 nucleotide sequence: TGCAGTGCTAGCGGCGGCCGGGAAGGTCAAGAGACCCAGTACTTC. Translated: CSASGGREGQETQYF.